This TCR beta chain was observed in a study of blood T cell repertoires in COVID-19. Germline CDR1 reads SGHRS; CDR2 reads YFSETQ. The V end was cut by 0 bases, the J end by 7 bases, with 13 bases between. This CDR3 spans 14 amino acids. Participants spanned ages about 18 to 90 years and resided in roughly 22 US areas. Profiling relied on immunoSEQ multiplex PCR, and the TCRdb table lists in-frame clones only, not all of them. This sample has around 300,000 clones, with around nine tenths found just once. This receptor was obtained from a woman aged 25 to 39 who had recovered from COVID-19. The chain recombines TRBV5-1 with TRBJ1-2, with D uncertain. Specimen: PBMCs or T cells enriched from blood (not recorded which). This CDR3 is CASSLAENSFGYTF. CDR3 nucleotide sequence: TGCGCCAGCAGCTTGGCCGAGAATTCTTTTGGCTACACCTTC. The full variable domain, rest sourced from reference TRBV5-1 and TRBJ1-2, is KAGVTQTPRYLIKTRGQQVTLSCSPISGHRSVSWYQQTPGQGLQFLFEYFSETQRNKGNFPGRFSGRQFSNSRSEMNVSTLELGDSALYLCASSLAENSFGYTFGSGTRLTVV.